Below are 20 T cell receptor beta chains sequenced from a single sample in a study of control samples from healthy donors and cancer patients. Some clones are missing from TCRdb's copy, which holds only in-frame ones; the method was immunoSEQ multiplex PCR. In the table there are about 130,000 clones, 85% to 95% of which are singletons. Sequenced sample: PBMCs. These receptors all come from an elderly man with head and neck cancer.

The rearrangement links TRBV3-1 (or the pseudogene TRBV3-2) to TRBJ1-1; TRBD1 matches 9 bases. Germline CDR1 and CDR2: LGHDT and YNNKEL (reference sequence). The CDR3 extends over 15 amino acids. The V and J ends lost 2 bases and 4 bases, in that order; junction bases with no gene match: 5. CDR3 loop: CASSQYRDRATEAFF. CDR3 nucleotides: TGTGCCAGCAGCCAATACCGGGACAGGGCCACTGAAGCTTTCTTT.

The chain has TRBV30 and TRBJ2-6; D is ambiguous. Germline V lookup: CDR1 GTSNPN, CDR2 SVGIG (reference sequence). The CDR3 length is 14 residues. The V gene lost 3 bases and the J gene lost 0 bases, with 6 bases spanning the gap. The CDR3 DNA follows: TGTGCCTGGAGATTGGACTCTGGGGCCAACGTCCTGACTTTC. Its protein product is CAWRLDSGANVLTF. Complete variable domain (other parts from reference TRBV30 and TRBJ2-6): SQTIHQWPATLVQPVGSPLSLECTVEGTSNPNLYWYRQAAGRGLQLLFYSVGIGQISSEVPQNLSASRPQDRQFILSSKKLLLSDSGFYLCAWRLDSGANVLTFGAGSRLTVL.

The rearrangement uses TRBV19 and TRBJ2-3; 12 bases are a match to TRBD2. This CDR3 comprises 20 residues. The V segment lost 5 bases and the J segment 2 bases; nucleotides outside the gene matches: 17. The germline CDR1 and CDR2 sequences are LNHDA and SQIVND (reference sequence). CDR3 coding DNA: TGTGCCAGTAGTGCGACTCCGACTAGCGGGGGCCTTATCAACACAGATACGCAGTATTTT. Translated, it gives CASSATPTSGGLINTDTQYF.

This chain connects TRBV19 to TRBJ1-6, with 7 bases lining up with TRBD1. Germline CDR1 LNHDA, CDR2 SQIVND (reference sequence). After removal of 10 bases from V and 5 bases from J, the junction contained 5 bases not matched to a gene. The CDR3 is 13 residues long. The CDR3: CATNRGHNSPLHF. CDR3 DNA sequence: TGTGCCACCAACAGGGGCCATAATTCACCCCTCCACTTT.

The rearrangement joins TRBV28 to TRBJ1-1; D might be TRBD1 (5 bases). V lost 5 bases to trimming and J lost 10 bases, with 14 bases between them. This CDR3 has 12 residues. Germline CDR1 MDHEN, CDR2 SYDVKM. The DNA of the CDR3 is TGTGCCAGCAGTCGGAGACAGTTGGGAGCTTTCTTT. It codes for CASSRRQLGAFF.

The V call is TRBV30, the J call TRBJ1-2; 7 bases are shared with TRBD1. V was clipped by 2 bases and J by 4 bases; unmatched bases: 1. From germline, CDR1 is GTSNPN and CDR2 SVGIG (reference sequence). The CDR3 covers 12 residues. DNA of the CDR3: TGTGCCTGGAGTCCAGGGGGCTATGGCTACACCTTC. This translates into CAWSPGGYGYTF.

In its sample, this clone was seen once. This chain uses TRBV5-4 with TRBJ2-6, with 13 nucleotides matching TRBD2. The CDR3 length is 18 residues. Germline lookup yields CDR1 SGHNT and CDR2 YYREEE (reference sequence). Trimming at V came to 3 bases and at J to 1 base, leaving 4 bases not matched to a gene. For the CDR3, the DNA is TGTGCCAGCAGCTCCCCGACTAGCGGGAGGTCTGGGGCCAACGTCCTGACTTTC. As protein: CASSSPTSGRSGANVLTF.

This rearrangement joins TRBV5-1 to TRBJ2-3, with TRBD2 as a possible D gene (6 bases). The CDR3 runs to 14 residues. V lost 0 bases, J lost 1 base, and 6 bases lay in between. The germline V gene has CDR1 SGHRS and CDR2 YFSETQ. This CDR3 is CASSLAGGTDTQYF. DNA for the CDR3: TGCGCCAGCAGCTTGGCGGGGGGCACAGATACGCAGTATTTT.

This chain joins TRBV5-1 and TRBJ1-3, with 7 bases matching TRBD1. From germline, CDR1 is SGHRS and CDR2 YFSETQ. The V and J ends lost 3 bases and 4 bases, in that order; junction bases with no gene match: 7. This CDR3 is built from 15 residues. The CDR3 is CASSWDSQGGNTIYF. CDR3 sequence (DNA): TGCGCCAGCAGCTGGGACAGCCAAGGGGGAAACACCATATATTTT. The full variable domain, with the rest looked up from reference TRBV5-1 and TRBJ1-3, is KAGVTQTPRYLIKTRGQQVTLSCSPISGHRSVSWYQQTPGQGLQFLFEYFSETQRNKGNFPGRFSGRQFSNSRSEMNVSTLELGDSALYLCASSWDSQGGNTIYFGEGSWLTVV.

The chain links TRBV9 to TRBJ2-6; no definite D call. The CDR3 has 14 residues. V lost 4 bases and J lost 0, with 5 bases in between. Germline V gives CDR1 SGDLS, CDR2 YYNGEE. Here the CDR3 reads CASSPISGANVLTF. The CDR3 nucleotides read TGTGCCAGCAGCCCAATCTCTGGGGCCAACGTCCTGACTTTC.

This chain joins TRBV13 and TRBJ2-1, with 9 nucleotides matching TRBD2. V lost 4 bases to trimming and J lost 6 bases; unmatched junction nucleotides: 7. This CDR3 is built from 15 residues. Germline V gives CDR1 PRHDT, CDR2 FYEKMQ (reference sequence). CDR3 nucleotide sequence: TGTGCCAGCAGCTGGAAGCGGGAGGAGGGCAATGAGCAGTTCTTC. Translation gives CASSWKREEGNEQFF.

The V gene is TRBV3-1 (or the pseudogene TRBV3-2), the J gene TRBJ2-3; the match to TRBD1 covers 8 bases. Trimming took 3 bases from V and 3 from J; bases not matched to a gene: 5. The CDR3 is made up of 15 amino acids. Germline CDR1 and CDR2: LGHDT and YNNKEL (reference sequence). The CDR3 DNA reads TGTGCCAGCAGCCATAGGGACAGGCGGACAGATACGCAGTATTTT. Protein: CASSHRDRRTDTQYF.

Remarks on this clone: The same CDR3 also results from other DNA sequences found in this sample. The rearrangement joins TRBV5-1 to TRBJ2-1; 11 bases are shared with TRBD2. Germline values: CDR1 SGHRS, CDR2 YFSETQ. V lost 3 bases, J lost 4 bases, and 3 bases stayed unmatched. There are 15 residues in the CDR3. This chain's CDR3 is CASSSGTSGYNEQFF. The CDR3 DNA follows: TGCGCCAGCAGCTCGGGGACTAGCGGATACAATGAGCAGTTCTTC.

The chain combines TRBV3-1 (or the pseudogene TRBV3-2) with TRBJ2-7; no clear D. V gave up 0 bases and J gave up 1 base, with 7 bases separating them. Germline V CDR1 and CDR2: LGHDT, YNNKEL (reference sequence). There are 14 residues in the CDR3. CDR3 protein: CASSQELRSYEQYF. DNA of the CDR3: TGTGCCAGCAGCCAAGAGTTGCGGTCCTACGAGCAGTACTTC.

V usage is TRBV9 and J usage is TRBJ2-2; 8 nucleotides align to TRBD2. Per the germline V gene, CDR1 is SGDLS and CDR2 is YYNGEE. The trim removed 0 bases at V and 2 bases at J, leaving 3 bases unmatched. The CDR3 runs to 16 residues. DNA for the CDR3: TGTGCCAGCAGCGTAGAAGCGGGAGTAAACACCGGGGAGCTGTTTTTT. Translated, it gives CASSVEAGVNTGELFF.

This clone was detected a few times. The chain combines TRBV11-2 with TRBJ1-5; D is unclear. Looked up from germline, CDR1 is SGHAT and CDR2 is FQNNGV. V was clipped by 1 base and J by 0 bases, with 10 bases between them. The CDR3 has 16 amino acids. CDR3 nucleotide sequence: TGTGCCAGCAGCTTAGTGCAGAGCTATAGCAATCAGCCCCAGCATTTT. Its translation: CASSLVQSYSNQPQHF.

This chain links TRBV4-1 with TRBJ1-1, with a tentative D call TRBD1 (5 bases). Germline V lookup: CDR1 MGHRA, CDR2 YSYEKL. The V end was cut by 1 base, the J end by 0 bases, with 12 bases between. CDR3 length: 16 amino acids. The CDR3 spells CASSQGRQTMNTEAFF. CDR3 nucleotide sequence: TGCGCCAGCAGCCAAGGACGACAGACCATGAACACTGAAGCTTTCTTT.

V and J are TRBV9 and TRBJ2-7, with D possibly being TRBD2 (5 bases). V was trimmed by 0 bases and J by 7 bases, leaving 17 bases between them. Germline V CDR1 and CDR2: SGDLS, YYNGEE. This CDR3 region has 15 residues. The CDR3 loop reads CASSVATDSPYEQYF. CDR3 sequence (DNA): TGTGCCAGCAGCGTAGCTACGGACTCCCCATATGAGCAGTACTTC.

V gene TRBV20-1 combines with J gene TRBJ1-2; 8 positions match TRBD1. Germline V gene data show CDR1 as DFQATT and CDR2 as SNEGSKA (reference sequence). V lost 3 bases, J lost 5 bases, and 8 bases stayed unmatched. The CDR3 is 14 amino acids. CDR3 protein: CSASTGGALYGYTF. The CDR3 DNA is TGCAGTGCTAGTACAGGGGGTGCGCTTTATGGCTACACCTTC.

This clone has just one count. V and J are TRBV5-6 and TRBJ1-1; TRBD1 agrees at 7 bases. The ends lost 4 bases at V and 1 base at J; junction bases unmatched: 1. The germline gives CDR1 SGHDT, CDR2 YYEEEE. The CDR3 runs to 13 residues. In nucleotides, the CDR3 is TGTGCCAGCAGCCAGGGGGGGAACACTGAAGCTTTCTTT. This gives the protein CASSQGGNTEAFF.